The 24 T cell receptor beta chains below all came from one sample that was sequenced in a study of cytomegalovirus exposure and HLA in healthy donors. Both 60 Vbeta primers and 13 Jbeta primers went into the PCR. Profiling relied on immunoSEQ multiplex PCR, and the TCRdb table lists in-frame clones only, not all of them. The sample lists around 120,000 clones; roughly 80% were seen once. The sequenced material came from PBMCs. Receptors originate from a male donor in good health and CMV-seropositive.

The chain links TRBV30 to TRBJ2-3; the D gene is possibly TRBD1 (6 bases). Trimming stripped 2 bases from V and 5 bases from J, with 8 bases between. Germline values: CDR1 GTSNPN, CDR2 SVGIG (reference sequence). This CDR3 has 12 residues. The CDR3 here is CAWSQGGDTQYF. The CDR3 DNA sequence: TGTGCCTGGAGTCAAGGGGGAGATACGCAGTATTTT.

V gene TRBV4-1 combines with J gene TRBJ2-7; D unresolved. The CDR3 has 11 residues. CDR1 and CDR2 (germline): MGHRA, YSYEKL. V lost 3 bases to trimming and J lost 6 bases, with 6 bases between them. CDR3 in DNA: TGCGCCAGCAGCCATAGAGGCGAGCAGTACTTC. Residues: CASSHRGEQYF.

The chain has TRBV4-2 and TRBJ2-1, with unresolved D. This CDR3 has 13 residues. V was trimmed by 4 bases and J by 5 bases, leaving 9 bases between them. Germline CDR1 reads LGHNA; CDR2 reads YNFKEQ. CDR3 region: CASSPTGDNEQFF. CDR3 DNA sequence: TGTGCCAGCAGCCCGACTGGAGACAATGAGCAGTTCTTC.

The chain combines TRBV9 with TRBJ2-3; TRBD2 aligns across 14 bases. The trim removed 3 bases at V and 4 bases at J, leaving 7 bases unmatched. This CDR3 is 17 amino acids long. The germline V gene encodes CDR1 SGDLS and CDR2 YYNGEE. CDR3 in amino acids: CASSAGTSGRRADTQYF. The CDR3 region has the DNA TGTGCCAGCAGCGCGGGGACTAGCGGGAGACGGGCAGATACGCAGTATTTT. Full variable domain (missing parts from reference TRBV9 and TRBJ2-3): DSGVTQTPKHLITATGQRVTLRCSPRSGDLSVYWYQQSLDQGLQFLIQYYNGEERAKGNILERFSAQQFPDLHSELNLSSLELGDSALYFCASSAGTSGRRADTQYFGPGTRLTVL.

The genes are TRBV6-5 and TRBJ2-1, with TRBD1 identical over 8 bases. The V gene's germline CDR1 is MNHEY and CDR2 SVGAGI. The CDR3 runs to 13 residues. Trimming took 5 bases from V and 8 from J; bases not matched to a gene: 5. The CDR3 DNA reads TGTGCCAGCAGTCGGCGGACAGGGCATGAGCAGTTCTTC. Amino acids: CASSRRTGHEQFF.

The rearrangement links TRBV6-5 to TRBJ1-2; maybe TRBD1 (5 bases). This CDR3 comprises 11 residues. Germline CDR1 is MNHEY and CDR2 is SVGAGI. The germline V and J ends were trimmed by 10 bases and 5 bases, with 11 bases remaining between them. The CDR3 DNA is TGTGCCACCAGGGCCGGGTATGGCTACACCTTC. This sequence encodes CATRAGYGYTF.

The chain employs TRBV25-1 and TRBJ1-2, with D maybe TRBD1 (5 bases). CDR1 MGHDK and CDR2 SYGVNS come from the germline V gene. Trimming left V 4 bases short and J 5 bases short, with 17 bases between. This CDR3 is 15 amino acids long. The CDR3 DNA is TGTGCCAGCAGTGCCTATGGGGGGTACGGATATGGCTACACCTTC. This codes for CASSAYGGYGYGYTF.

The V and J genes are TRBV2 and TRBJ2-4, with TRBD2 matching 9 bases. Germline-derived CDR1 and CDR2 are SNHLY and FYNNEI. CDR3 length: 14 amino acids. The V gene end was trimmed by 2 bases and the J gene end by 6 bases; junction bases not matched to a gene: 2. CDR3 residues: CASSEPSGANIQYF. CDR3 nucleotide sequence: TGTGCCAGCAGTGAACCTAGCGGGGCAAACATTCAGTACTTC.

In its sample, this clone was seen a few times. The chain links TRBV4-3 to TRBJ2-1; 9 bases align to TRBD2. The CDR3 consists of 16 residues. Germline values: CDR1 LGHNA, CDR2 YSLEER. V shed 0 bases, J shed 8 bases, and the junction held 8 bases outside the gene matches. The CDR3 protein is CASSQEPSGDRDEQFF. The CDR3, as DNA: TGCGCCAGCAGCCAAGAGCCTAGCGGGGATCGCGATGAGCAGTTCTTC.

J is TRBJ2-1 and V is TRBV7-2; 8 bases are a match to TRBD2. There are 14 residues in the CDR3. Germline assignment: CDR1 SGHTA and CDR2 FQGNSA. Germline trimming cut 3 bases from V and 9 bases from J; bases unmatched to any gene: 7. The CDR3 coding sequence is TGTGCCAGCAGCTTTAGCGGGACTGGAACTGAGCAGTTCTTC. It translates to CASSFSGTGTEQFF.

On this clone: This specimen includes other DNA sequences encoding the same CDR3. The chain couples TRBV7-9 to TRBJ2-7; the D is unclear. V lost 0 bases and J lost 0, with 6 bases in between. This CDR3 region has 14 residues. The V gene's germline CDR1 is SEHNR and CDR2 FQNEAQ (reference sequence). CDR3 region: CASSLAGSSYEQYF. In DNA form, the CDR3 reads TGTGCCAGCAGCTTAGCTGGCAGCTCCTACGAGCAGTACTTC.

This chain uses TRBV6-4 with TRBJ2-2; 11 bases align to TRBD2. The CDR3 is 16 residues long. The V gene's germline CDR1 is MRHNA and CDR2 SNTAGT. The junction had 7 bases not matched to a gene; V was cut back by 4 bases and J by 6 bases. CDR3 residues: CASSGTSGRQAGELFF. In nucleotides, the CDR3 is TGTGCCAGCAGTGGAACTAGCGGGAGACAAGCCGGGGAGCTGTTTTTT.

The chain combines TRBV10-3 with TRBJ2-7, with TRBD1 identical over 7 bases. V was clipped by 5 bases and J by 2 bases; unmatched bases: 9. This CDR3 is built from 15 residues. The germline gives CDR1 ENHRY, CDR2 SYGVKD. The CDR3 here is CAISTSEGATYEQYF. Here the CDR3 DNA reads TGTGCCATCAGTACCTCAGAGGGGGCAACCTACGAGCAGTACTTC.

CDR3 bases: TGTGCCATCAGTGATTCCGGGACAGGGAGGGAGACCCAGTACTTC. As protein: CAISDSGTGRETQYF. The chain recombines TRBV10-3 with TRBJ2-5; 9 bases are a match to TRBD1. The CDR3 spans 15 residues. V gave up 3 bases and J gave up 5 bases; unmatched junction bases: 7. Germline V gene sequence: CDR1 ENHRY, CDR2 SYGVKD.

This sequence joins TRBV29-1 and TRBJ1-2, with a weak D call TRBD1 (5 bases). The germline V gene encodes CDR1 SQVTM and CDR2 ANQGSEA. The CDR3 length is 12 residues. V lost 7 bases and J lost 4, with 13 bases in between. This chain's CDR3 is CSAGGHGYGYTF. The CDR3, as DNA: TGCAGCGCCGGCGGACATGGCTATGGCTACACCTTC.

This chain uses TRBV2 with TRBJ1-6, with D perhaps matching TRBD1 (6 bases). CDR3 length: 16 amino acids. V lost 6 bases and J 7 bases, leaving 19 bases between the germline ends. Per the germline V gene, CDR1 is SNHLY and CDR2 is FYNNEI. CDR3 residues: CASRVRGLSGNSPLHF. DNA for the CDR3: TGTGCCAGCAGGGTCAGGGGCCTTTCTGGAAATTCACCCCTCCACTTT.

The chain joins TRBV28 to TRBJ2-7; perhaps TRBD2 as D (7 bases). The CDR3 is 16 residues long. The V gene's germline CDR1 is MDHEN and CDR2 SYDVKM. V lost 2 bases and J lost 3, with 17 bases in between. The CDR3 nucleotides are TGTGCCAGCAGTTTAATCGGAGGGGGAGGGCTCTACGAGCAGTACTTC. It translates to CASSLIGGGGLYEQYF.

The chain combines TRBV7-2 with TRBJ2-1; TRBD2 matches at 10 bases. The J segment lost 5 bases and the V segment lost 3 bases, leaving 4 bases of the junction unmatched. CDR3 length: 15 residues. Per the germline V gene, CDR1 is SGHTA and CDR2 is FQGNSA. DNA of the CDR3: TGTGCCAGCAGCTTTCCAGCGGGAGGGAACAATGAGCAGTTCTTC. Translated, it gives CASSFPAGGNNEQFF.

The CDR3 DNA is TGTGCCAGCAGCCTCACTAGCGGTTCCTCCTACGAGCAGTACTTC. This sequence encodes CASSLTSGSSYEQYF. This chain uses TRBV7-2 with TRBJ2-5; 8 positions match TRBD2. The J call may be incorrect, as the DNA end agrees better with TRBJ2-7. Germline loops: CDR1 SGHTA, CDR2 FQGNSA. CDR3 length equals 15 residues.

The chain uses TRBV18 and TRBJ2-3, with 8 nucleotides matching TRBD2. The CDR3 spans 15 residues. The V gene's germline CDR1 is KGHSH and CDR2 LQKENI. V dropped 1 base and J dropped 4; count of bases not matched to a gene: 4. The chain's CDR3 is CASSPQGLGADTQYF. The CDR3 bases are TGTGCCAGCTCACCACAGGGACTAGGGGCAGATACGCAGTATTTT.

The V call is TRBV6-4, the J call TRBJ2-3; possibly TRBD2 for D (5 bases). CDR3 size: 15 residues. Germline lookup yields CDR1 MRHNA and CDR2 SNTAGT. V lost 3 bases to trimming and J lost 1 base, with 11 bases between them. The CDR3 nucleotides read TGTGCCAGCAGTGAGACGGGGTTAGGCACAGATACGCAGTATTTT. Protein product: CASSETGLGTDTQYF.

The chain uses TRBV7-2 and TRBJ2-3; 10 nucleotides match TRBD1. This CDR3 has 12 residues. With 10 bases clipped from V and 6 bases from J, the junction kept 4 bases outside the gene matches. Germline-derived CDR1 and CDR2 are SGHTA and FQGNSA. The DNA for the CDR3 is TGTGCCACCCGACAGGGGGCGGATACGCAGTATTTT. Its protein is CATRQGADTQYF.

The J gene is TRBJ1-2, the V gene TRBV6-1; D is perhaps TRBD1 (5 bases). This CDR3 has 15 residues. Per the germline V gene, CDR1 is MNHNS and CDR2 is SASEGT. Trimming took 6 bases from V and 0 from J, leaving 14 bases between them. The CDR3: CASRAEPGANYGYTF. In DNA form, the CDR3 reads TGTGCCAGCAGAGCCGAGCCGGGGGCTAACTATGGCTACACCTTC.

This rearrangement joins TRBV5-1 to TRBJ2-7; 9 bases map to TRBD2. In germline, CDR1 is SGHRS, CDR2 YFSETQ. This CDR3 spans 16 amino acids. With 0 bases clipped from V and 6 bases from J, the junction kept 10 bases outside the gene matches. DNA for the CDR3: TGCGCCAGCAGCTTGGGGGCGGGAGGGACTTGGAGCGAGCAGTACTTC. Residues: CASSLGAGGTWSEQYF. The full variable domain, completed using reference TRBV5-1 and TRBJ2-7, is KAGVTQTPRYLIKTRGQQVTLSCSPISGHRSVSWYQQTPGQGLQFLFEYFSETQRNKGNFPGRFSGRQFSNSRSEMNVSTLELGDSALYLCASSLGAGGTWSEQYFGPGTRLTVT.